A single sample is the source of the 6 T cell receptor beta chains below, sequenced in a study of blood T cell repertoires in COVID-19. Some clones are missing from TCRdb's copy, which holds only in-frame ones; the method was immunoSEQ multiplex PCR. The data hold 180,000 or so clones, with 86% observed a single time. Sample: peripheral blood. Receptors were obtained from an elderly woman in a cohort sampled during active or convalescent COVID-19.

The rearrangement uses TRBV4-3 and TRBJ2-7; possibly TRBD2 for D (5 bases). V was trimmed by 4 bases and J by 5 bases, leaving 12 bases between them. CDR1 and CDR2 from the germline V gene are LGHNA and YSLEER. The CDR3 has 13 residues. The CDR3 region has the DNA TGCGCCAGCAGCCCCTCCCCGGGAAACGAGCAGTACTTC. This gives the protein CASSPSPGNEQYF.

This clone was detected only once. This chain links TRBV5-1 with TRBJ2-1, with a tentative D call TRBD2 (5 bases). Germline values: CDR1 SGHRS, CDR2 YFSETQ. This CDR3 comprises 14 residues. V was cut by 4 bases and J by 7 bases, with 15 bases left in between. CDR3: CASSLRTGTNEQFF. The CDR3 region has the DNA TGCGCCAGCAGCCTCCGGACTGGAACTAATGAGCAGTTCTTC. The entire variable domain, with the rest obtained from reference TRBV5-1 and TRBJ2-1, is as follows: KAGVTQTPRYLIKTRGQQVTLSCSPISGHRSVSWYQQTPGQGLQFLFEYFSETQRNKGNFPGRFSGRQFSNSRSEMNVSTLELGDSALYLCASSLRTGTNEQFFGPGTRLTVL.

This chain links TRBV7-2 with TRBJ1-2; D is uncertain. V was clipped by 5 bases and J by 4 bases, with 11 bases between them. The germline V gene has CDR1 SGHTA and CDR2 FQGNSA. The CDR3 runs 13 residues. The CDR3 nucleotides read TGTGCCAGCAGCCCTACATCGGGCTATGGCTACACCTTC. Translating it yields CASSPTSGYGYTF.

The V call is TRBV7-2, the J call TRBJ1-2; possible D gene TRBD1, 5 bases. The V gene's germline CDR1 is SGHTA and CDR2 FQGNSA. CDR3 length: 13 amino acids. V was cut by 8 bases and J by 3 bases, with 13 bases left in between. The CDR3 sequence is CASSTGGDYGYTF. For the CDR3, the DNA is TGTGCCAGCTCGACCGGAGGGGACTATGGCTACACCTTC.

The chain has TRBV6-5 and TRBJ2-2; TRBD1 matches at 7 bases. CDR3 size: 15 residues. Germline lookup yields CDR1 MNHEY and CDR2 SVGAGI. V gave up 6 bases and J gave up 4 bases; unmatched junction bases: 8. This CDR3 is CASRPDRRITGELFF. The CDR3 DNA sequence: TGTGCCAGCAGACCGGACAGGAGAATCACCGGGGAGCTGTTTTTT.

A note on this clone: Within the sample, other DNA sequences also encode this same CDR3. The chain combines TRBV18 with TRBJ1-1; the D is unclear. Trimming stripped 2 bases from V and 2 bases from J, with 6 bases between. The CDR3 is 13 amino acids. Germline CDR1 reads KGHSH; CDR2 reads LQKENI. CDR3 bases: TGTGCCAGCTCACCATTGAGAAACACTGAAGCTTTCTTT. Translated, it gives CASSPLRNTEAFF.